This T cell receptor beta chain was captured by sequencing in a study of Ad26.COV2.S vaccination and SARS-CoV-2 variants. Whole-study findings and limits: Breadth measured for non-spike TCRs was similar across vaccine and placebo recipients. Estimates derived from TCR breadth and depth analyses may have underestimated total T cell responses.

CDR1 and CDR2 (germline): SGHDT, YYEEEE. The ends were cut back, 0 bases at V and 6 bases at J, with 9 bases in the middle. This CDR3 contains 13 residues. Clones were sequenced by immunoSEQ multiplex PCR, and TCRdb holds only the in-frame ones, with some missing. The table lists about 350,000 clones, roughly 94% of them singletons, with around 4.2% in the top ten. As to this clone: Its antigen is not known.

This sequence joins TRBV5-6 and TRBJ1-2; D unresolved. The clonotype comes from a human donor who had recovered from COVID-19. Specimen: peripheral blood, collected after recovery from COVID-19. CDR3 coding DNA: TGTGCCAGCAGCTTGGATACAGTCGATGGCTACACCTTC. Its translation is CASSLDTVDGYTF.